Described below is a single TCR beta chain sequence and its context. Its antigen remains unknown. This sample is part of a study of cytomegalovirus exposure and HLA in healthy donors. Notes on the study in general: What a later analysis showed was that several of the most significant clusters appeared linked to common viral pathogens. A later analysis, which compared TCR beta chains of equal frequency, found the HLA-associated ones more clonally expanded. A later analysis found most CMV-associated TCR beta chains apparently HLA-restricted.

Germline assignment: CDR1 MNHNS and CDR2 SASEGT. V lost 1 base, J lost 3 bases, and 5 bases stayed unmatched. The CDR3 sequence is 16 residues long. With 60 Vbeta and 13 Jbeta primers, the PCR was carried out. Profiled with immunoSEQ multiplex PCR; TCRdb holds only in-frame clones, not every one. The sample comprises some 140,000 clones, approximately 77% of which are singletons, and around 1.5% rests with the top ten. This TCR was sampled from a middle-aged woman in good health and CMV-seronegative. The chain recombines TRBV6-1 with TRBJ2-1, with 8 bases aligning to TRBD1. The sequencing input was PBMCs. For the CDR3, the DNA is TGTGCCAGCAGTGAAGTTCCAGGGGGCCTCTACAATGAGCAGTTCTTC. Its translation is CASSEVPGGLYNEQFF.